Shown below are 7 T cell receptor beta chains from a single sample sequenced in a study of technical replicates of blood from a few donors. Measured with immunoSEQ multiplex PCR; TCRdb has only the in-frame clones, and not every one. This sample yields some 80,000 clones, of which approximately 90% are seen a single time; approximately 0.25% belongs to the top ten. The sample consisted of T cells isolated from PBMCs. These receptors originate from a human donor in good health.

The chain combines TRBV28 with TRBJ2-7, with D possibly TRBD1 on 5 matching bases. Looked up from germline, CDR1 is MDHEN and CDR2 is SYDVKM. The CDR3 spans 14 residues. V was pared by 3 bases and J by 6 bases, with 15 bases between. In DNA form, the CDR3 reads TGTGCCAGCAGTTTCGGGCAGGGAATCCTCGAGCAGTACTTC. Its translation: CASSFGQGILEQYF.

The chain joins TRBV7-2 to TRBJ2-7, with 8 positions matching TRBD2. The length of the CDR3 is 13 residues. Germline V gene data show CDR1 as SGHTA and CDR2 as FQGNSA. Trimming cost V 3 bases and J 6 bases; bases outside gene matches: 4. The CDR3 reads CASSFSGDFEQYF. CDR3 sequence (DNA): TGTGCCAGCAGCTTTAGCGGGGACTTCGAGCAGTACTTC.

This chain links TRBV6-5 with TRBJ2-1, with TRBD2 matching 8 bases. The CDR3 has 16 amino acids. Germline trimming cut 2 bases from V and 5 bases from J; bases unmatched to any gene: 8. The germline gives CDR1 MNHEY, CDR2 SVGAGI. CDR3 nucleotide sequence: TGTGCCAGCAGTTACAGGCCGGGCGGGGGGCACAATGAGCAGTTCTTC. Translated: CASSYRPGGGHNEQFF.

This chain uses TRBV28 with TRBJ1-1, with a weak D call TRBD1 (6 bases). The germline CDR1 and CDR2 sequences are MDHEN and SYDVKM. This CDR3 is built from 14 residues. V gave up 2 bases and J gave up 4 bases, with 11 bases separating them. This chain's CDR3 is CASSLAGVSTEAFF. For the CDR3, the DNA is TGTGCCAGCAGTTTAGCAGGGGTCAGCACTGAAGCTTTCTTT.

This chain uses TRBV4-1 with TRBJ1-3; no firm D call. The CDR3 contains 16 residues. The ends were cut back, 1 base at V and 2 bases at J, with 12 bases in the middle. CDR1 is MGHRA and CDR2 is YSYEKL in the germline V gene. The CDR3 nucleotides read TGCGCCAGCAGCCAAGTAGGCGGGCTTGCTGGAAACACCATATATTTT. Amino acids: CASSQVGGLAGNTIYF.

CDR3 DNA: TGCAGTGCTAGACGTAATGAGCAGTTCTTC. It specifies CSARRNEQFF. The chain has TRBV20-1 and TRBJ2-1; D gene ambiguous. This CDR3 has 10 residues. The germline gives CDR1 DFQATT, CDR2 SNEGSKA (reference sequence). V shed 2 bases and J shed 7 bases, with 3 bases lying between them.

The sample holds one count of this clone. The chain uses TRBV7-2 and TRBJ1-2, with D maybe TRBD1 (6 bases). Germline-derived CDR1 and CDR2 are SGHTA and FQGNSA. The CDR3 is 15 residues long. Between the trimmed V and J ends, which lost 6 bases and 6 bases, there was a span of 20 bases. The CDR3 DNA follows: TGTGCCAGCAGTCCTGGGGGGGGCGCTTTTCATGGCTACACCTTC. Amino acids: CASSPGGGAFHGYTF.